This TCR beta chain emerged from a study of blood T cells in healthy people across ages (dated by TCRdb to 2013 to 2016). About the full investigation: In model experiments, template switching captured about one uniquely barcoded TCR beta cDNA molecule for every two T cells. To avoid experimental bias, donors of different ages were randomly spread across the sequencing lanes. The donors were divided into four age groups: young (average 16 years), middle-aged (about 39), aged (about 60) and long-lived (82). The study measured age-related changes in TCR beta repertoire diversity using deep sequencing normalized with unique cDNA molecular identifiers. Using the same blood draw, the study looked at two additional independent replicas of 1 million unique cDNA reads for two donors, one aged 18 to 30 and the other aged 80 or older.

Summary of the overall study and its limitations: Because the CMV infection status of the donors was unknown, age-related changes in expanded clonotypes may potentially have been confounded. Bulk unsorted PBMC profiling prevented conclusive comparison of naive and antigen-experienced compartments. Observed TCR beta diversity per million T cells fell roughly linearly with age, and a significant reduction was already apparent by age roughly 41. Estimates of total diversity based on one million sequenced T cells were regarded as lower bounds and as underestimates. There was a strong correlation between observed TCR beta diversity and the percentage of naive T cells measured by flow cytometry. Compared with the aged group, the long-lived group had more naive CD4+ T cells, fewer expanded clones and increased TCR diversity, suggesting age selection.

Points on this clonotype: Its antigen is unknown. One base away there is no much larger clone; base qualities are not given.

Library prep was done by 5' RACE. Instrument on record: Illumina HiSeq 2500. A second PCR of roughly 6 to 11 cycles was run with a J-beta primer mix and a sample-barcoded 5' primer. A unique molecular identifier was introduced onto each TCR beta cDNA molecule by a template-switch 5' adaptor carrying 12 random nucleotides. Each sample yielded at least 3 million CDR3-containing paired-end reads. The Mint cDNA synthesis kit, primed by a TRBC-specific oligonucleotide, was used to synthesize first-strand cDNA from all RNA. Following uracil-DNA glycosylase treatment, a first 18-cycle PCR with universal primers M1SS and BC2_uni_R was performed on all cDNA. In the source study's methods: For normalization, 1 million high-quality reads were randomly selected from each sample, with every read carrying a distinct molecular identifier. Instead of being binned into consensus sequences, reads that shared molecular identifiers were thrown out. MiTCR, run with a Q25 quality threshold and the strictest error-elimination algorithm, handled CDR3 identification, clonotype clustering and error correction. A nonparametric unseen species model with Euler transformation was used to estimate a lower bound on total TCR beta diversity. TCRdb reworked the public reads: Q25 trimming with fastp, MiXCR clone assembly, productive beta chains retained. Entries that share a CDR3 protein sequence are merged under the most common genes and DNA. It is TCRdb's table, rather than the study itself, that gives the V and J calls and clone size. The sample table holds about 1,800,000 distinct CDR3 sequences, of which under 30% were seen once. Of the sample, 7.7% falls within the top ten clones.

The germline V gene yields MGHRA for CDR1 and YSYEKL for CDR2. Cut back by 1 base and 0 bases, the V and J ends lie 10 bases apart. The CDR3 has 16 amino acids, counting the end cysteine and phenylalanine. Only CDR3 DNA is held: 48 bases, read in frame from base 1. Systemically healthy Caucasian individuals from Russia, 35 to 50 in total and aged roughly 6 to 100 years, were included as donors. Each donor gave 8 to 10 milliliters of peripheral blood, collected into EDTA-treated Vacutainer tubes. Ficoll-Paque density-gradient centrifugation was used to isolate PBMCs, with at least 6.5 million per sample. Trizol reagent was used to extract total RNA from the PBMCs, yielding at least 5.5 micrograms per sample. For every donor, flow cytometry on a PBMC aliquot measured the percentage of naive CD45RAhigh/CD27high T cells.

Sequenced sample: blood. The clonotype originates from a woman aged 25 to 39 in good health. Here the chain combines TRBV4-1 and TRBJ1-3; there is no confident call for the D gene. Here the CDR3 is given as CASSQVAAISGNTIYF. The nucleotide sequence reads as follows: TGCGCCAGCAGCCAAGTAGCGGCGATCTCTGGAAACACCATATATTTT.